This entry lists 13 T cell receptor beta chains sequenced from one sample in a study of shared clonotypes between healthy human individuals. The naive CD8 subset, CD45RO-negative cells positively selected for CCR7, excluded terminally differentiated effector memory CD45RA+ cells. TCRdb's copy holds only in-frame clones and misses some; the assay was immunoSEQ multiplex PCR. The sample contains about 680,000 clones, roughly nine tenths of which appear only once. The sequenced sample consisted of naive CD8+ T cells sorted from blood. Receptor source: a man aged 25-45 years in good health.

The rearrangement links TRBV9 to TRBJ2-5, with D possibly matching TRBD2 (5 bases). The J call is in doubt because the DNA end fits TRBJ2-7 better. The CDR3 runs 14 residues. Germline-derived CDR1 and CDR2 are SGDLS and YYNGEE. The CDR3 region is CASSPGVSGYEQYF. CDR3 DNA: TGTGCCAGCAGCCCCGGGGTGTCGGGCTACGAGCAGTACTTC.

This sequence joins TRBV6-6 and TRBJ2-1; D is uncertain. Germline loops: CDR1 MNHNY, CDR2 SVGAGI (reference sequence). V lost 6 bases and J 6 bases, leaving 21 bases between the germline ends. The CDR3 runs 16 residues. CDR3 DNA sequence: TGTGCCAGCAGCCGCATGGCAATCGGCGGAAGCAATGAGCAGTTCTTC. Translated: CASSRMAIGGSNEQFF.

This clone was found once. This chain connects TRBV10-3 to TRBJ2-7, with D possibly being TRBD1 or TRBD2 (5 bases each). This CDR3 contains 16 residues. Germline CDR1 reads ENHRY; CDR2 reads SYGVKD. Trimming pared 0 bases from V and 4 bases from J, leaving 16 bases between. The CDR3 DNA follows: TGTGCCATCAGTGAGTCGTCTATCCAGGGACCGTACGAGCAGTACTTC. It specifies CAISESSIQGPYEQYF.

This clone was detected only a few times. CDR3 sequence: CASRKDRGGTKNIQYF. The CDR3 DNA is TGTGCCAGCAGGAAGGACAGGGGCGGAACCAAAAACATTCAGTACTTC. J is TRBJ2-4 and V is TRBV2; 9 bases align to TRBD1. Germline CDR1 is SNHLY and CDR2 is FYNNEI. After removal of 6 bases from V and 2 bases from J, the junction contained 8 bases not matched to a gene. The CDR3 consists of 16 residues.

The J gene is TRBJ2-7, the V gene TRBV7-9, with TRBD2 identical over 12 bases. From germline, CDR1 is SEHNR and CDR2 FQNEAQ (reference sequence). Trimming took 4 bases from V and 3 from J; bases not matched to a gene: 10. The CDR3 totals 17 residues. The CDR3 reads CASSSGLAGETFYEQYF. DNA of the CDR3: TGTGCCAGCAGCTCGGGACTAGCGGGCGAGACTTTCTACGAGCAGTACTTC.

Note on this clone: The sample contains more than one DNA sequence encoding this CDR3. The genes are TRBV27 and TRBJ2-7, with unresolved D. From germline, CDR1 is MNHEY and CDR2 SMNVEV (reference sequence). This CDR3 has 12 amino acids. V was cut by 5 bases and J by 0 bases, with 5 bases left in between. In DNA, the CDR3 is TGTGCCAGCAGTCAAAGCTCCTACGAGCAGTACTTC. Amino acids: CASSQSSYEQYF.

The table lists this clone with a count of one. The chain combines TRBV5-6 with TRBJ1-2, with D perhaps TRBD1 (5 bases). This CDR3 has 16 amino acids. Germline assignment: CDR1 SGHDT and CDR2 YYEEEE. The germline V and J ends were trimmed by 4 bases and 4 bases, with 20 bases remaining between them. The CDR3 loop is CASSANPQGVFYGYTF. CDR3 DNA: TGTGCCAGCAGCGCGAATCCTCAGGGCGTCTTCTATGGCTACACCTTC. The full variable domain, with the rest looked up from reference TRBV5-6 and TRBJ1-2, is DAGVTQSPTHLIKTRGQQVTLRCSPKSGHDTVSWYQQALGQGPQFIFQYYEEEERQRGNFPDRFSGHQFPNYSSELNVNALLLGDSALYLCASSANPQGVFYGYTFGSGTRLTVV.

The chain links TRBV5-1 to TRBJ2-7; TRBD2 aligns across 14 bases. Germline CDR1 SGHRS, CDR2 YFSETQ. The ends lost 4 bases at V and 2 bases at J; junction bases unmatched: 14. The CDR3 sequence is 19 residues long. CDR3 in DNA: TGCGCCAGCAGCGACGAGTTTGGGACTAGCGGGAGCATAACCTACGAGCAGTACTTC. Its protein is CASSDEFGTSGSITYEQYF.

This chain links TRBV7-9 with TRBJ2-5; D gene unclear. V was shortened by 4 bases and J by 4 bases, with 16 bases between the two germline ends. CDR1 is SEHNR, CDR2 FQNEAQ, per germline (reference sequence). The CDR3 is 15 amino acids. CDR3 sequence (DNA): TGTGCCAGCAGCTCGGATATGGTGGCAGGAGAGACCCAGTACTTC. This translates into CASSSDMVAGETQYF.

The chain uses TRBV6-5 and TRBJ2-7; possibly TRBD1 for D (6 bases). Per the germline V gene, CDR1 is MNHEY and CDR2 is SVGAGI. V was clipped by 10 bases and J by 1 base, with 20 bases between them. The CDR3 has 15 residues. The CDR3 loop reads CATSTGPFSSYEQYF. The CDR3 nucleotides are TGTGCCACCTCCACAGGGCCCTTTTCATCCTACGAGCAGTACTTC.

CDR3 nucleotides: TGTGCCAGCAAGGTTGGGGGAAGCTACGAGCAGTACTTC. The encoded protein is CASKVGGSYEQYF. V gene TRBV27 combines with J gene TRBJ2-7; D may correspond to TRBD1 or TRBD2 (5 bases each). This CDR3 spans 13 amino acids. V gave up 7 bases and J gave up 3 bases, with 13 bases separating them. Germline CDR1 and CDR2: MNHEY and SMNVEV (reference sequence).

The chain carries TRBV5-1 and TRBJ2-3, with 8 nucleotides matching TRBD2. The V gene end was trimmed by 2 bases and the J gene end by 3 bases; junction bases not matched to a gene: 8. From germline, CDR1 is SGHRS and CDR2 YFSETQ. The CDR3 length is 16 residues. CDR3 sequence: CASSLGAGDRTDTQYF. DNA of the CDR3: TGCGCCAGCAGCTTAGGAGCGGGAGACAGAACAGATACGCAGTATTTT.

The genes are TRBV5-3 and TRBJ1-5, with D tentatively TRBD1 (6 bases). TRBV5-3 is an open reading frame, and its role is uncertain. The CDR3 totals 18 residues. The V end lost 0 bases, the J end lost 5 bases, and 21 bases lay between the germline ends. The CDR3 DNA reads TGTGCCAGAAGCTTGGTAAGCAGGGGTGATAATTCAGATCAGCCCCAGCATTTT. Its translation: CARSLVSRGDNSDQPQHF.